A single sample gave rise to the 10 T cell receptor beta chains below, sequenced in a study of blood T cells in healthy people across ages. The second PCR ran about 6 to 12 cycles with a sample-barcoded 5' primer and J-beta primers. Via MiXCR, TCRdb re-called the 5' RACE reads, giving one row per CDR3 protein. The sample yields some 1.5 million distinct CDR3 sequences, about 45% seen once. The specimen sequenced was blood. These receptors originate from a young woman in good health.

This chain connects TRBV28 to TRBJ2-1; tentatively, D is TRBD1 or TRBD2 (5 bases each). This CDR3 spans 16 amino acids. V was clipped by 5 bases and J by 4 bases, with 18 bases between them. CDR1 and CDR2 (germline): MDHEN, SYDVKM. The DNA of the CDR3 is TGTGCCAGCAGTCCCGGGACGGAACCGACTTACAATGAGCAGTTCTTC. It encodes CASSPGTEPTYNEQFF.

The chain is built from TRBV29-1 and TRBJ1-1; 8 bases agree with TRBD1. Germline CDR1 is SQVTM and CDR2 is ANQGSEA. The V and J ends lost 1 base and 7 bases, in that order; junction bases with no gene match: 2. The CDR3 is 12 residues long. CDR3 nucleotides: TGCAGCGTTGAAGGGACAGGGTTTGAAGCTTTCTTT. It specifies CSVEGTGFEAFF.

This clonotype was observed a few times. The chain is built from TRBV6-2 or TRBV6-3 and TRBJ2-7, with 7 bases lining up with TRBD1. V dropped 6 bases and J dropped 1; count of bases not matched to a gene: 6. Germline V gene lookup returns CDR1 MNHEY and CDR2 SVGEGT. The CDR3 sequence is 14 residues long. The CDR3 bases are TGTGCCAGCAGGATAAACAGGGGATCCTACGAGCAGTACTTC. This sequence encodes CASRINRGSYEQYF.

The chain is built from TRBV5-6 and TRBJ2-3; D is unclear. CDR1 is SGHDT, CDR2 YYEEEE, per germline. The V gene lost 7 bases and the J gene lost 0 bases, with 15 bases spanning the gap. The CDR3 loop spans 15 amino acids. The CDR3 region has the DNA TGTGCCAGCGGTCGTTGGGTAGCTAGCACAGATACGCAGTATTTT. This translates into CASGRWVASTDTQYF. The variable domain in full, with the rest retrieved from reference TRBV5-6 and TRBJ2-3, is DAGVTQSPTHLIKTRGQQVTLRCSPKSGHDTVSWYQQALGQGPQFIFQYYEEEERQRGNFPDRFSGHQFPNYSSELNVNALLLGDSALYLCASGRWVASTDTQYFGPGTRLTVL.

The J gene is TRBJ2-4, the V gene TRBV6-6, with TRBD2 matching over 8 bases. J gave up 1 base and V 5 bases, and 4 bases lay outside the gene matches. CDR1 is MNHNY and CDR2 is SVGAGI in the germline V gene (reference sequence). CDR3 length equals 15 residues. The CDR3 coding sequence is TGTGCCAGCAGTGATATAGCGGGGGCCAAAAACATTCAGTACTTC. Translated: CASSDIAGAKNIQYF.

The chain couples TRBV20-1 to TRBJ1-2; D unclear. V was trimmed by 5 bases and J by 8 bases, leaving 15 bases between them. This CDR3 has 12 residues. The V gene's germline CDR1 is DFQATT and CDR2 SNEGSKA (reference sequence). CDR3 in amino acids: CSAGPQSQGYTF. DNA of the CDR3: TGCAGTGCTGGCCCGCAAAGTCAGGGCTACACCTTC.

The CDR3 bases are TGTGCCAGCAGCTTACAGGGGGAGGACTCCTACGAGCAGTACTTC. This gives the protein CASSLQGEDSYEQYF. The V gene is TRBV7-9, the J gene TRBJ2-7, with a tentative D call TRBD1 (7 bases). With 2 bases removed from V and 0 bases from J, the gap between germline ends came to 11 bases. Germline assignment: CDR1 SEHNR and CDR2 FQNEAQ (reference sequence). CDR3 length: 15 residues.

The rearrangement links TRBV4-3 to TRBJ1-2, with 8 bases identical to TRBD1. With 1 base clipped from V and 2 bases from J, the junction kept 6 bases outside the gene matches. Germline assignment: CDR1 LGHNA and CDR2 YSLEER. The CDR3 runs to 16 residues. The CDR3 loop is CASSQVPGQGNYGYTF. The CDR3 region has the DNA TGCGCCAGCAGCCAAGTCCCCGGACAGGGCAACTATGGCTACACCTTC.

This clonotype was seen a handful of times. This chain connects TRBV7-9 to TRBJ2-1; a weak D match, TRBD2 (6 bases). Germline V gene lookup returns CDR1 SEHNR and CDR2 FQNEAQ (reference sequence). CDR3 length: 16 amino acids. The V gene lost 5 bases and the J gene lost 10 bases, with 24 bases spanning the gap. The CDR3 DNA sequence: TGTGCCAGCAGCCCTTTATCACTAGCCGACTACACCGAGCAGTTCTTC. Translating gives CASSPLSLADYTEQFF. The whole variable domain, remainder taken from reference TRBV7-9 and TRBJ2-1, is DTGVSQNPRHKITKRGQNVTFRCDPISEHNRLYWYRQTLGQGPEFLTYFQNEAQLEKSRLLSDRFSAERPKGSFSTLEIQRTEQGDSAMYLCASSPLSLADYTEQFFGPGTRLTVL.

In this sample, this clonotype turned up many times. The rearrangement joins TRBV20-1 to TRBJ2-7; 7 bases align to TRBD2. In germline, CDR1 is DFQATT, CDR2 SNEGSKA (reference sequence). With 6 bases clipped from V and 4 bases from J, the junction kept 12 bases outside the gene matches. This CDR3 is 14 amino acids long. The CDR3 spells CSALRGGGKYEQYF. In DNA, the CDR3 is TGCAGTGCCCTACGGGGCGGGGGAAAGTACGAGCAGTACTTC.